This T cell receptor (beta chain) was sequenced for a study of shared clonotypes between healthy human individuals. In its sample, this clone was seen a few times. All donors were Caucasian adults living in Nashville, Tennessee. The V and J ends lost 4 bases and 4 bases respectively, with 8 bases between them. CDR3 length: 13 amino acids. CDR1 MDHEN and CDR2 SYDVKM come from the germline V gene. Per the authors' pipeline: ImmunoSEQ supplied junction-only sequences lacking quality scores, so filtering was different. Produced via immunoSEQ multiplex PCR; TCRdb's table is partial and in-frame only. V, J and clone size derive from that table, while D and trimming were established from the DNA sequence. Of 2 million to 3 million clones listed, under 95% are singletons.

The chain has TRBV28 and TRBJ1-5, with D possibly matching TRBD1 (5 bases). This clonotype was sampled from a young man in good health. Some clones in this sample may be carry-over from other donors' samples. Sequenced material: naive CD4+ T cells from PBMCs. As for subset: CD45RA+ positively selected. This CDR3 is CASSWQGNQPQHF. CDR3 DNA: TGTGCCAGCAGTTGGCAGGGAAATCAGCCCCAGCATTTT.